The 21 T cell receptor beta chains below all came from one sample that was sequenced in a study of blood T cells in healthy people across ages. A sample-barcoded 5' primer and a J-beta primer mix were used in a second PCR of about 6 to 12 cycles. A single record per CDR3 protein comes from TCRdb applying MiXCR to the 5' RACE reads. The repertoire has just over 1 million distinct CDR3 sequences, 45% of them found once; the top ten carry under 20%. The specimen sequenced was blood. These receptors came from a woman aged 55-69 years in good health.

This clonotype has just a few counts. The chain carries TRBV10-1 and TRBJ2-3, with TRBD1 as a possible D gene (6 bases). Trimming left V 3 bases short and J 5 bases short, with 12 bases between. CDR1 and CDR2 (germline): WNHNN, SYGVQD (reference sequence). The CDR3 is 14 residues long. Here the CDR3 DNA reads TGCGCCAGCAGTGAAGGACAGAATTTAGATACGCAGTATTTT. As protein: CASSEGQNLDTQYF.

This clonotype was observed a handful of times. This chain connects TRBV20-1 to TRBJ2-1, with D possibly called TRBD1 or TRBD2 (7 bases each). Germline values: CDR1 DFQATT, CDR2 SNEGSKA (reference sequence). The CDR3 runs 12 residues. The germline V and J ends were trimmed by 3 bases and 8 bases, with 11 bases remaining between them. In nucleotides, the CDR3 is TGCAGTGCTAGCCCAGGGGGGGATGAGCAGTTCTTC. Its protein is CSASPGGDEQFF.

The V and J genes are TRBV28 and TRBJ2-1, with 9 bases lining up with TRBD1. V shed 5 bases, J shed 5 bases, and the junction held 10 bases outside the gene matches. Germline V gives CDR1 MDHEN, CDR2 SYDVKM. CDR3 length equals 16 residues. The CDR3 nucleotides read TGTGCCAGCAGTGCCGGGACAGGGAATTATCACAATGAGCAGTTCTTC. This sequence encodes CASSAGTGNYHNEQFF.

This clonotype occurred a few times. The chain employs TRBV19 and TRBJ2-7; a possible D gene is TRBD2 (7 bases). This CDR3 has 14 residues. Between the trimmed V and J ends, which lost 5 bases and 3 bases, there was a span of 14 bases. CDR1 LNHDA and CDR2 SQIVND come from the germline V gene (reference sequence). As DNA, the CDR3 is TGTGCCAGTAGTTCGTCGGGGGGCGTCTACGAGCAGTACTTC. Protein sequence: CASSSSGGVYEQYF.

The chain employs TRBV6-5 and TRBJ1-4; D uncertain. The V end lost 2 bases, the J end lost 7 bases, and 17 bases lay between the germline ends. This CDR3 spans 16 amino acids. Looked up from germline, CDR1 is MNHEY and CDR2 is SVGAGI. The CDR3, as DNA: TGTGCCAGCAGTTACCGGCAGTCGAGATATGGTGAAAAACTGTTTTTT. It encodes CASSYRQSRYGEKLFF.

The chain employs TRBV9 and TRBJ2-7; D is tentatively TRBD1 or TRBD2 (5 bases each). Per germline, CDR1 SGDLS and CDR2 YYNGEE. V dropped 4 bases and J dropped 5 bases, with 16 bases sitting between them. The CDR3 is 14 residues long. As DNA, the CDR3 is TGTGCCAGCAGCAAAGGGACCGCCTGGGACGAGCAGTACTTC. Protein sequence: CASSKGTAWDEQYF.

This rearrangement joins TRBV20-1 to TRBJ2-1; 16 positions match TRBD2. This CDR3 region has 16 residues. J gave up 9 bases and V 5 bases, and 10 bases lay outside the gene matches. From germline, CDR1 is DFQATT and CDR2 SNEGSKA (reference sequence). Here the CDR3 reads CSAGEGLAGGGSEQFF. Here the CDR3 DNA reads TGCAGTGCTGGGGAGGGACTAGCGGGAGGGGGTAGTGAGCAGTTCTTC.

The J gene is TRBJ2-5, the V gene TRBV3-1; D is perhaps TRBD1 (6 bases). The length of the CDR3 is 15 residues. Germline V gene data show CDR1 as LGHDT and CDR2 as YNNKEL (reference sequence). The V end lost 1 base, the J end lost 5 bases, and 14 bases lay between the germline ends. CDR3 coding DNA: TGTGCCAGCAGCCAAGTGACACCGAGGGGGGAGACCCAGTACTTC. It is translated as CASSQVTPRGETQYF.

A few counts support this clonotype. The chain recombines TRBV9 with TRBJ2-5, with 7 positions matching TRBD1. CDR1 and CDR2 from the germline V gene are SGDLS and YYNGEE. V was clipped by 6 bases and J by 5 bases; unmatched bases: 10. The CDR3 is made up of 14 amino acids. DNA for the CDR3: TGTGCCAGCACCACACAGGGGTTAGGGGAGACCCAGTACTTC. Amino acids: CASTTQGLGETQYF. The whole variable domain, filled in from reference TRBV9 and TRBJ2-5, reads DSGVTQTPKHLITATGQRVTLRCSPRSGDLSVYWYQQSLDQGLQFLIQYYNGEERAKGNILERFSAQQFPDLHSELNLSSLELGDSALYFCASTTQGLGETQYFGPGTRLLVL.

A single count supports this clonotype. The chain links TRBV21-1 to TRBJ1-2; TRBD1, the D gene given by the table, was not confirmed from the DNA. TRBV21-1 counts as a pseudogene. The CDR3 is made up of 13 amino acids. In nucleotides, the CDR3 is TGTGCCAGCAGCAAAGGAGCCGGGGCCGGCTACACCTTC. This codes for CASSKGAGAGYTF.

The gene calls are TRBV18 and TRBJ2-5; 7 bases are a match to TRBD1. This CDR3 has 16 amino acids. V gave up 3 bases and J gave up 2 bases; unmatched junction bases: 9. Looked up from germline, CDR1 is KGHSH and CDR2 is LQKENI. The CDR3 here is CASSPSRQGLQETQYF. The DNA of the CDR3 is TGTGCCAGCTCACCGTCGAGACAGGGATTACAAGAGACCCAGTACTTC. The full variable domain, rest sourced from reference TRBV18 and TRBJ2-5, is NAGVMQNPRHLVRRRGQEARLRCSPMKGHSHVYWYRQLPEEGLKFMVYLQKENIIDESGMPKERFSAEFPKEGPSILRIQQVVRGDSAAYFCASSPSRQGLQETQYFGPGTRLLVL.

The rearrangement links TRBV20-1 to TRBJ2-1, with 9 bases fitting TRBD2. The CDR3 loop spans 15 amino acids. CDR1 DFQATT and CDR2 SNEGSKA come from the germline V gene (reference sequence). V dropped 6 bases and J dropped 5; count of bases not matched to a gene: 11. CDR3 nucleotide sequence: TGCAGTGCCCCTGATAGCGGGAGCGGGAACAATGAGCAGTTCTTC. It specifies CSAPDSGSGNNEQFF.

Comment on this clonotype: It may be a read error: a sequence one base away is much more abundant. This chain links TRBV7-2 with TRBJ2-3; 12 nucleotides agree with TRBD2. There are 18 residues in the CDR3. V trimming: 4 bases; J trimming: 3 bases; junction bases outside the gene matches: 11. The germline V gene encodes CDR1 SGHTA and CDR2 FQGNSA. The CDR3 reads CTSSSGASGRAGTDTQYF. CDR3 coding DNA: TGTACCAGCAGCTCAGGGGCTAGCGGGAGGGCCGGGACAGATACGCAGTATTTT.

This clonotype was seen ten or more times. This chain joins TRBV28 and TRBJ2-5; TRBD2 is a possible D gene (6 bases). The CDR3 has 14 amino acids. Germline CDR1 MDHEN, CDR2 SYDVKM. V was trimmed by 7 bases and J by 11 bases, leaving 23 bases between them. CDR3 sequence: CASNDPGLAYGQYF. The CDR3 coding sequence is TGTGCCAGCAACGACCCGGGACTTGCTTACGGGCAGTACTTC.

V is TRBV29-1 and J is TRBJ2-1; TRBD2 matches at 7 bases. The CDR3 has 14 amino acids. The germline CDR1 and CDR2 sequences are SQVTM and ANQGSEA. Unmatched junction bases numbered 11, after V lost 8 bases and J lost 4 bases. CDR3 bases: TGCAGCTCCCAGGGTAGCGGGCTATACAATGAGCAGTTCTTC. Encoded protein: CSSQGSGLYNEQFF.

A few counts support this clonotype. The chain is built from TRBV3-1 and TRBJ2-3; D remains unclear. The CDR3 sequence is 17 residues long. V dropped 2 bases and J dropped 2 bases, with 17 bases sitting between them. Germline V gene sequence: CDR1 LGHDT, CDR2 YNNKEL (reference sequence). The CDR3 spells CASSQNPGLTHTDTQYF. The CDR3, as DNA: TGTGCCAGCAGCCAAAATCCGGGCCTCACCCACACAGATACGCAGTATTTT.

Concerning this clonotype itself: One end of the junction is discordant with germline, which a read error may explain. The chain recombines TRBV4-1 with TRBJ2-1; 14 bases fit TRBD2. Germline CDR1 reads MGHRA; CDR2 reads YSYEKL. CDR3 size: 18 residues. The CDR3 sequence: CACSLSGSGTSGRSEQFF. The CDR3 region has the DNA TGCGCCTGCAGCCTTTCTGGGTCGGGGACTAGCGGGAGAAGCGAGCAGTTCTTC.

The sample holds a few counts of this clonotype. V gene TRBV7-2 combines with J gene TRBJ2-4; TRBD2 aligns across 13 bases. CDR3 length: 16 amino acids. Per the germline V gene, CDR1 is SGHTA and CDR2 is FQGNSA. Unmatched junction bases numbered 9, after V lost 5 bases and J lost 8 bases. CDR3 sequence: CASSPKKLAGGDIQYF. The CDR3, as DNA: TGTGCCAGCAGCCCAAAGAAACTAGCGGGAGGGGACATTCAGTACTTC.

The rearrangement uses TRBV9 and TRBJ2-5; TRBD2 matches at 15 bases. The DNA end is more similar to TRBJ2-7, so the J call may be wrong. This CDR3 region has 16 residues. Germline CDR1 SGDLS, CDR2 YYNGEE. The CDR3 loop reads CASSEGLAGGVYEQYF. In DNA form, the CDR3 reads TGTGCCAGCAGCGAGGGACTAGCGGGAGGTGTTTACGAGCAGTACTTC.

This chain joins TRBV3-1 and TRBJ2-5; D tentatively reads TRBD1 or TRBD2 (5 bases each). V lost 7 bases to trimming and J lost 5 bases, with 17 bases between them. The length of the CDR3 is 14 residues. Germline V gene data show CDR1 as LGHDT and CDR2 as YNNKEL (reference sequence). The CDR3, as DNA: TGTGCCAGCAACCACGTGAGGGGTAGGGAGACCCAGTACTTC. This encodes CASNHVRGRETQYF.

In its sample, this clonotype was seen many times. The chain uses TRBV5-6 and TRBJ2-3; tentatively, D is TRBD1 or TRBD2 (5 bases each). V was shortened by 3 bases and J by 0 bases, with 5 bases between the two germline ends. The CDR3 is made up of 13 amino acids. In germline, CDR1 is SGHDT, CDR2 YYEEEE. This chain's CDR3 is CASSWGSTDTQYF. The CDR3 DNA follows: TGTGCCAGCAGCTGGGGGAGCACAGATACGCAGTATTTT. The entire variable domain, with the rest obtained from reference TRBV5-6 and TRBJ2-3, is as follows: DAGVTQSPTHLIKTRGQQVTLRCSPKSGHDTVSWYQQALGQGPQFIFQYYEEEERQRGNFPDRFSGHQFPNYSSELNVNALLLGDSALYLCASSWGSTDTQYFGPGTRLTVL.